This TCR beta chain is drawn from a study of T cell changes during pregnancy in multiple sclerosis. Germline CDR1 and CDR2: SQVTM and ANQGSEA. V was clipped by 6 bases and J by 3 bases; unmatched bases: 1. The CDR3 loop spans 13 amino acids. The protocol was immunoSEQ multiplex PCR, while the TCRdb copy is restricted to in-frame clones and leaves out a portion. The table shows approximately 40,000 clones, with 85% to 95% occurring only once. The sequence was obtained from a female donor with multiple sclerosis, enrolled in a pregnancy study. This rearrangement joins TRBV29-1 to TRBJ2-1; 11 bases are shared with TRBD1. Sequencing used CD4+ T cells from peripheral blood mononuclear cells, obtained in the third trimester of pregnancy. The CDR3 protein is CSVGTGGYNEQFF. The CDR3 bases are TGCAGCGTCGGGACAGGGGGCTACAATGAGCAGTTCTTC.